The 29 T cell receptor beta chains listed next were all sequenced from one sample in a study of control samples from healthy donors and cancer patients. Assay: immunoSEQ multiplex PCR; the TCRdb copy retains only in-frame clones and omits some. This repertoire shows roughly 400,000 clones, over 75% found once; its top ten account for more than 6%. The sequencing input was PBMCs. These receptors were obtained from a man aged 35 to 55 with head and neck cancer.

The genes are TRBV6-5 and TRBJ2-1, with 10 bases matching TRBD1. Losses at the gene ends were 2 bases for V and 7 bases for J; bases not matched to a gene: 8. CDR1 and CDR2 from the germline V gene are MNHEY and SVGAGI. The CDR3 is 16 amino acids. As DNA, the CDR3 is TGTGCCAGCAGTTACCTAACCGGGACAGGGGTTAATGAGCAGTTCTTC. This codes for CASSYLTGTGVNEQFF.

This chain connects TRBV20-1 to TRBJ2-1; the D gene is possibly TRBD2 (5 bases). The CDR3 has 15 residues. The germline V gene encodes CDR1 DFQATT and CDR2 SNEGSKA (reference sequence). The ends were cut back, 3 bases at V and 0 bases at J, with 12 bases in the middle. The CDR3: CSASVTGLSYNEQFF. CDR3 bases: TGCAGTGCTAGTGTAACTGGACTCTCCTACAATGAGCAGTTCTTC.

The J gene is TRBJ2-1, the V gene TRBV6-1, with 13 bases lining up with TRBD2. CDR1 is MNHNS, CDR2 SASEGT, per germline. V lost 4 bases and J lost 7; bases outside the gene matches: 13. This CDR3 is built from 18 residues. The CDR3 region has the DNA TGTGCCAGCAGTGTAATTTTACCGGGACTAGCGGGACGGAATGAGCAGTTCTTC. Its protein is CASSVILPGLAGRNEQFF.

The chain joins TRBV4-1 to TRBJ2-5; D gene ambiguous. CDR3 length: 14 residues. V lost 2 bases and J lost 5, with 12 bases in between. The V gene's germline CDR1 is MGHRA and CDR2 YSYEKL. The CDR3 is CASSQRSGLETQYF. CDR3 sequence (DNA): TGCGCCAGCAGCCAACGTTCAGGATTGGAGACCCAGTACTTC.

The chain combines TRBV5-4 with TRBJ2-1; D gene uncertain. Per the germline V gene, CDR1 is SGHNT and CDR2 is YYREEE (reference sequence). This CDR3 spans 14 amino acids. V dropped 4 bases and J dropped 0 bases, with 8 bases sitting between them. In nucleotides, the CDR3 is TGTGCCAGCAGCAGAGATAACTCCTACAATGAGCAGTTCTTC. As protein: CASSRDNSYNEQFF.

Comment on this clone: The DNA is left out, because the CDR3 cannot be placed on it with certainty; the CDR3 is given as TCRdb lists it. Here the CDR3 reads CASSFAAGSGYNEQFF. V and J are TRBV12-1 and TRBJ2-1; TRBD2, as called in the table, went unchecked against the DNA. TRBV12-1 has pseudogene status. The CDR3 numbers 16 amino acids, ends counted.

V gene TRBV18 combines with J gene TRBJ2-5; perhaps TRBD1 as D (7 bases). The ends were cut back, 3 bases at V and 5 bases at J, with 16 bases in the middle. Germline lookup yields CDR1 KGHSH and CDR2 LQKENI. This CDR3 has 15 amino acids. The CDR3, as DNA: TGTGCCAGCTCACCTGGCCAGGGGGAGGTCGAGACCCAGTACTTC. Protein product: CASSPGQGEVETQYF. Drawing the rest from reference TRBV18 and TRBJ2-5, the complete variable domain is NAGVMQNPRHLVRRRGQEARLRCSPMKGHSHVYWYRQLPEEGLKFMVYLQKENIIDESGMPKERFSAEFPKEGPSILRIQQVVRGDSAAYFCASSPGQGEVETQYFGPGTRLLVL.

V usage is TRBV28 and J usage is TRBJ1-1; D unresolved. Germline V CDR1 and CDR2: MDHEN, SYDVKM. Trimming took 5 bases from V and 8 from J, leaving 12 bases between them. There are 12 residues in the CDR3. CDR3 nucleotides: TGTGCCAGCAGTCCCACCCGGGAAGAAGCTTTCTTT. Translating it yields CASSPTREEAFF.

The chain links TRBV5-1 to TRBJ1-6; D gene ambiguous. V was pared by 5 bases and J by 10 bases, with 16 bases between. Looked up from germline, CDR1 is SGHRS and CDR2 is YFSETQ. The CDR3 is 14 amino acids. The CDR3 sequence: CASRRDFVDSPLHF. For the CDR3, the DNA is TGCGCCAGCAGACGGGATTTCGTAGACTCACCCCTCCACTTT.

The rearrangement joins TRBV9 to TRBJ2-1; 8 bases are shared with TRBD2. The CDR3 extends over 14 amino acids. From germline, CDR1 is SGDLS and CDR2 YYNGEE. V lost 3 bases to trimming and J lost 9 bases; unmatched junction nucleotides: 8. The CDR3 DNA is TGTGCCAGCAGCGCTCCGAGCGGGGGTTTTGAGCAGTTCTTC. It encodes CASSAPSGGFEQFF.

V usage is TRBV18 and J usage is TRBJ2-5; the match to TRBD1 covers 7 bases. Trimming cost V 3 bases and J 2 bases; bases outside gene matches: 15. This CDR3 contains 18 residues. The V gene's germline CDR1 is KGHSH and CDR2 LQKENI. The CDR3 reads CASSPQARAGTAQETQYF. CDR3 nucleotide sequence: TGTGCCAGCTCACCCCAGGCCAGGGCCGGGACAGCTCAAGAGACCCAGTACTTC.

The rearrangement uses TRBV7-9 and TRBJ1-2; maybe TRBD1 (6 bases). The V and J ends lost 5 bases and 4 bases respectively, with 26 bases between them. Germline loops: CDR1 SEHNR, CDR2 FQNEAQ (reference sequence). This CDR3 region has 18 residues. CDR3 amino acids: CASSRHNLGGRISYGYTF. For the CDR3, the DNA is TGTGCCAGCAGCCGCCACAACCTTGGGGGGCGTATTAGCTATGGCTACACCTTC.

The chain couples TRBV5-1 to TRBJ1-6, with D perhaps matching TRBD1 (5 bases). This CDR3 has 15 amino acids. Germline CDR1 reads SGHRS; CDR2 reads YFSETQ. The V gene lost 1 base and the J gene lost 7 bases, with 12 bases spanning the gap. DNA for the CDR3: TGCGCCAGCAGCTTGATGACAGCAGAAAATTCACCCCTCCACTTT. Its protein product is CASSLMTAENSPLHF.

The genes are TRBV29-1 and TRBJ1-1; D may be TRBD1 (5 bases). In germline, CDR1 is SQVTM, CDR2 ANQGSEA. Trimming took off 6 bases at V and 3 bases at J, with 11 bases between the two ends. The CDR3 spans 12 residues. The CDR3 DNA reads TGCAGCGTCGCGGGGGGGGACACTGAAGCTTTCTTT. The encoded protein is CSVAGGDTEAFF.

The chain is built from TRBV28 and TRBJ1-5; TRBD1 matches at 8 bases. The CDR3 loop spans 16 amino acids. Per the germline V gene, CDR1 is MDHEN and CDR2 is SYDVKM. After removal of 5 bases from V and 8 bases from J, the junction contained 14 bases not matched to a gene. CDR3 in DNA: TGTGCCAGCAGTCCCCCGACAGGGGTTGGGGGAAAGCCCCAGCATTTT. This codes for CASSPPTGVGGKPQHF.

The chain carries TRBV7-3 and TRBJ2-3, with 7 bases identical to TRBD2. Losses at the gene ends were 5 bases for V and 6 bases for J; bases not matched to a gene: 5. The CDR3 has 13 residues. Germline V CDR1 and CDR2: SGHTA, FQGTGA. The CDR3 spells CASSHAGVDTQYF. DNA of the CDR3: TGTGCCAGCAGCCACGCGGGGGTGGATACGCAGTATTTT.

The chain recombines TRBV9 with TRBJ1-2; 9 positions agree with TRBD1. Per the germline V gene, CDR1 is SGDLS and CDR2 is YYNGEE. J was trimmed by 8 bases and V by 2 bases; bases with no gene match: 10. This CDR3 region has 15 residues. CDR3: CASSVDGTGSGGYTF. The DNA of the CDR3 is TGTGCCAGCAGCGTTGACGGGACAGGGTCTGGAGGCTACACCTTC.

V gene TRBV24-1 combines with J gene TRBJ1-1; D perhaps matches TRBD1 (5 bases). CDR1 and CDR2 from the germline V gene are KGHDR and SFDVKD. The CDR3 runs to 13 residues. The germline V and J ends were trimmed by 12 bases and 2 bases, with 15 bases remaining between them. CDR3 amino acids: CASRGRTNTEAFF. CDR3 DNA sequence: TGTGCCTCCCGGGGCAGGACTAACACTGAAGCTTTCTTT.

The rearrangement links TRBV6-2 or TRBV6-3 to TRBJ2-1, with TRBD1 matching 7 bases. The V gene's germline CDR1 is MNHEY and CDR2 SVGEGT. The J segment lost 2 bases and the V segment lost 4 bases, leaving 2 bases of the junction unmatched. The CDR3 runs 14 residues. The CDR3 DNA follows: TGTGCCAGCAGTTCAGGGGGACCCTACAATGAGCAGTTCTTC. Amino acid sequence: CASSSGGPYNEQFF.

The rearrangement joins TRBV9 to TRBJ2-1, with 7 bases aligning to TRBD2. The V segment lost 0 bases and the J segment 8 bases; nucleotides outside the gene matches: 8. Germline lookup yields CDR1 SGDLS and CDR2 YYNGEE. The length of the CDR3 is 15 residues. CDR3: CASSVDGRPGDEQFF. CDR3 bases: TGTGCCAGCAGCGTAGACGGGAGGCCGGGCGATGAGCAGTTCTTC.

This chain uses TRBV6-4 with TRBJ2-1; 9 bases line up with TRBD2. The CDR3 extends over 20 amino acids. CDR1 and CDR2 (germline): MRHNA, SNTAGT. The CDR3 nucleotides read TGTATGAAGGAAGGGGGTGTTGGGCTAGCGGGAAGAGGCTCCTACAATGAGCAGTTCTTC. This sequence encodes CMKEGGVGLAGRGSYNEQFF.

The chain recombines TRBV11-2 with TRBJ1-6, with unresolved D. The CDR3 has 13 amino acids. V lost 1 base, J lost 9 bases, and 7 bases lay in between. Germline CDR1 is SGHAT and CDR2 is FQNNGV. The CDR3 here is CASSLVFFSPLHF. DNA of the CDR3: TGTGCCAGCAGCTTAGTTTTCTTTTCACCCCTCCACTTT.

This chain uses TRBV9 with TRBJ2-1; possible D gene TRBD1, 6 bases. The CDR3 is made up of 14 amino acids. V lost 4 bases to trimming and J lost 3 bases, with 11 bases between them. CDR1 is SGDLS and CDR2 is YYNGEE in the germline V gene. The CDR3 nucleotides read TGTGCCAGCAGCACCTGGACAGACTACAATGAGCAGTTCTTC. Translating it yields CASSTWTDYNEQFF.

The genes are TRBV10-3 and TRBJ2-2; D not resolved. The V and J ends lost 10 bases and 0 bases respectively, with 15 bases between them. The CDR3 has 15 residues. Germline assignment: CDR1 ENHRY and CDR2 SYGVKD. CDR3 residues: CATHPSASNTGELFF. The CDR3 DNA sequence: TGTGCCACCCACCCCAGCGCTTCGAACACCGGGGAGCTGTTTTTT.

The V and J genes are TRBV9 and TRBJ2-2; perhaps TRBD2 as D (5 bases). The V gene's germline CDR1 is SGDLS and CDR2 YYNGEE. The V end lost 1 base, the J end lost 6 bases, and 13 bases lay between the germline ends. The CDR3 is made up of 15 amino acids. This CDR3 reads CASSVNTGIAGELFF. The CDR3 region has the DNA TGTGCCAGCAGCGTAAATACCGGGATCGCCGGGGAGCTGTTTTTT. Full variable domain (outside the CDR3, taken from reference TRBV9 and TRBJ2-2): DSGVTQTPKHLITATGQRVTLRCSPRSGDLSVYWYQQSLDQGLQFLIQYYNGEERAKGNILERFSAQQFPDLHSELNLSSLELGDSALYFCASSVNTGIAGELFFGEGSRLTVL.

The rearrangement joins TRBV27 to TRBJ1-4, with D hard to call. Germline V gene sequence: CDR1 MNHEY, CDR2 SMNVEV (reference sequence). The CDR3 runs 14 residues. V lost 2 bases to trimming and J lost 0 bases, with 4 bases between them. The CDR3 spells CASSLGSTNEKLFF. Written as DNA, the CDR3 is TGTGCCAGCAGTTTAGGATCAACTAATGAAAAACTGTTTTTT.

V usage is TRBV29-1 and J usage is TRBJ2-5; 10 bases line up with TRBD2. The V segment lost 7 bases and the J segment 0 bases; nucleotides outside the gene matches: 5. Per germline, CDR1 SQVTM and CDR2 ANQGSEA. This CDR3 region has 14 residues. The CDR3 loop is CSGSTSGYQETQYF. The CDR3 region has the DNA TGCAGCGGCTCGACTAGCGGGTACCAAGAGACCCAGTACTTC.

This rearrangement joins TRBV5-1 to TRBJ1-2, with D possibly being TRBD1 (5 bases). V was pared by 5 bases and J by 0 bases, with 23 bases between. CDR3 length equals 18 residues. The germline CDR1 and CDR2 sequences are SGHRS and YFSETQ. This CDR3 reads CASRWAVGLPTTNYGYTF. The CDR3 DNA sequence: TGCGCCAGCAGGTGGGCGGTGGGGCTACCCACGACTAACTATGGCTACACCTTC.

The chain employs TRBV11-1 and TRBJ2-5, with 9 bases matching TRBD2. This CDR3 is built from 16 residues. Losses at the gene ends were 6 bases for V and 5 bases for J; bases not matched to a gene: 13. Germline V lookup: CDR1 SGHAT, CDR2 FQDESV (reference sequence). The DNA for the CDR3 is TGTGCCAGCAGGGGTCACATAGCGGGAGCGGTGGAGACCCAGTACTTC. Translating it yields CASRGHIAGAVETQYF.